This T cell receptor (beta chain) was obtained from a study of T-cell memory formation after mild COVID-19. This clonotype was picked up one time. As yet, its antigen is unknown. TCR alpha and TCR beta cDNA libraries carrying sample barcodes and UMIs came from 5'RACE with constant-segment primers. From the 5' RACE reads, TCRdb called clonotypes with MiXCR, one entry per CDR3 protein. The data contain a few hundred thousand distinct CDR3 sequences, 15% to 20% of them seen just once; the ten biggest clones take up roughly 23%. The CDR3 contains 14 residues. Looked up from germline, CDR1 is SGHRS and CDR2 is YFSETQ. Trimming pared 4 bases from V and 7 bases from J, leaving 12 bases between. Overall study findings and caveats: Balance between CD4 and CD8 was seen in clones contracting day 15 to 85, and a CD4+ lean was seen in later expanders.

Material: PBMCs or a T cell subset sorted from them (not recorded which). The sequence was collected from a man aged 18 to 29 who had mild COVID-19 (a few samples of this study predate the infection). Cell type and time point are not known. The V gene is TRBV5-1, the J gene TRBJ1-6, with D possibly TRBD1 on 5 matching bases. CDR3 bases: TGCGCCAGCAGCCTGGGACCGGGCAATTCACCCCTCCACTTT. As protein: CASSLGPGNSPLHF. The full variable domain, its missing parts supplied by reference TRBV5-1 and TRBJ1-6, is KAGVTQTPRYLIKTRGQQVTLSCSPISGHRSVSWYQQTPGQGLQFLFEYFSETQRNKGNFPGRFSGRQFSNSRSEMNVSTLELGDSALYLCASSLGPGNSPLHFGNGTRLTVT.